This TCR beta chain was retrieved from a study of CD8+CD57+ T cells in acquired aplastic anemia (dated by TCRdb to about 2018). At the level of the whole study: DNA extracted from sorted CD4+ and CD8+ cells had a mean of approximately 3.3 ug, with a range of about 0.18 to 27.4 ug. The full study reports these points: About 29 CD8+ CDR3 sequences were found to be shared between patients and controls, but these sequences appeared to be highly expressed in patients and within the immunodominant clones of the patients. Patients and healthy controls showed no significant difference in CD8+ Simpson's diversity (P=0.060).

Concerning this clonotype: Its target antigen remains unknown. No base-level quality is on record; no much larger clone is a single base apart.

Profiling of TCR beta VDJ combinations and CDR3 sequences used genomic DNA as the template. An Illumina HiSeq 2000 was the platform used for TCR repertoire sequencing. As for the authors' bioinformatics: Repertoires were assessed using TRBV/TRBJ rearrangement plots, CDR3 size and DJ length profiles, and Simpson's diversity index. The immunodominant clone was defined as the most abundant DNA sequence in deep sequencing data. CDR3 amino acid sequences were checked for sharing across subjects and were also compared against the VDJdb database and published repertoires. TCRdb handled the public reads itself, with Q25 trimming in fastp and clone calling in MiXCR, and kept productive beta chains. Here each entry gathers all rows of one CDR3 protein and keeps the most common genes and DNA. The V and J calls, along with clone size, are taken from TCRdb and not from the paper's own processing. The sample includes 200,000 or so distinct CDR3 sequences, with about 64% observed a single time. Around 45% of the sample goes to the ten largest clones.

The study deep-sequenced TCR repertoires of sorted CD4+ and CD8+ blood T cells from severe aplastic anemia patients and healthy subjects. Ficoll-Paque density gradient centrifugation was used to isolate peripheral blood mononuclear cells. Before DNA extraction, CD4+ and CD8+ T cells were sorted with FACS or magnetic beads. The germline V gene yields LGHNT for CDR1 and FRNRAP for CDR2. The CDR3 numbers 11 residues from cysteine through phenylalanine. The read is trimmed to its CDR3 DNA, 33 bases read in frame from base 1. The junction carries 1 base between V and J, which are trimmed by 3 bases and 5 bases respectively.

The TCR sequence derives from a human donor with severe aplastic anemia or a healthy control (not recorded which). The sequenced sample consisted of sorted CD4+, CD8+, or CD8+CD57+ T cells (not recorded which) from PBMCs. This receptor chain uses TRBV12-5 and TRBJ2-2, with the D gene not clear enough to name. The bases are TGTGCTAGTGGTTTTACCGGGGAGCTGTTTTTT. Its translation is CASGFTGELFF.